This passage covers 20 T cell receptor beta chains from one sample sequenced in a study of shared clonotypes between healthy human individuals. The repertoire was sequenced with immunoSEQ multiplex PCR; TCRdb's copy has only in-frame clones and lacks some. The top ten clones hold 0.39% of a sample with about 2.3 million clones, approximately 95% of them seen once. Sequenced sample: naive CD4+ T cells from PBMCs. The subset here: CD45RA+ positively selected. All receptors derive from a man between 18 and 29 years old in good health. Some clones in this sample may be carry-over from other donors' samples.

The rearrangement uses TRBV7-2 and TRBJ2-1, with unresolved D. The CDR3 spans 16 residues. Germline V gene data show CDR1 as SGHTA and CDR2 as FQGNSA. Trimming cost V 3 bases and J 6 bases, with 18 bases left between them. The CDR3 DNA reads TGTGCCAGCAGCTTGGAGACGACCCGGGCCCCCAATGAGCAGTTCTTC. The encoded protein is CASSLETTRAPNEQFF.

The genes are TRBV20-1 and TRBJ1-2, with no clear D. The CDR3 is made up of 11 amino acids. V gave up 1 base and J gave up 8 bases, with 8 bases separating them. Germline-derived CDR1 and CDR2 are DFQATT and SNEGSKA (reference sequence). In DNA form, the CDR3 reads TGCAGTGCTAGAGGCCAGTGGGGCTACACCTTC. Protein: CSARGQWGYTF.

The chain links TRBV5-4 to TRBJ2-5; 7 bases fit TRBD2. CDR3 length: 15 residues. V lost 6 bases and J lost 4; bases outside the gene matches: 12. CDR1 is SGHNT and CDR2 is YYREEE in the germline V gene (reference sequence). The CDR3 protein is CASTIPGGVGETQYF. Here the CDR3 DNA reads TGTGCCAGCACGATCCCGGGGGGTGTGGGAGAGACCCAGTACTTC.

Details on this clone: This sample also contains other DNA sequences that code for the same CDR3. V and J are TRBV5-1 and TRBJ1-4; D unclear. Trimming took off 0 bases at V and 5 bases at J, with 11 bases between the two ends. Germline CDR1 and CDR2: SGHRS and YFSETQ. The CDR3 sequence is 15 residues long. Written as DNA, the CDR3 is TGCGCCAGCAGCTTGGAGGGTTCGCCCAATGAAAAACTGTTTTTT. This sequence encodes CASSLEGSPNEKLFF.

This clone was recorded once. The genes are TRBV19 and TRBJ2-3, with 13 bases lining up with TRBD2. Germline trimming cut 5 bases from V and 1 base from J; bases unmatched to any gene: 6. Germline V CDR1 and CDR2: LNHDA, SQIVND (reference sequence). This CDR3 is 17 amino acids long. For the CDR3, the DNA is TGTGCCAGTAGTCCACGGACTAGCGGGAGAGGCACAGATACGCAGTATTTT. Protein: CASSPRTSGRGTDTQYF.

The V call is TRBV19, the J call TRBJ2-1; 10 bases agree with TRBD1. There are 15 residues in the CDR3. From germline, CDR1 is LNHDA and CDR2 SQIVND (reference sequence). V was clipped by 8 bases and J by 11 bases; unmatched bases: 15. CDR3 DNA sequence: TGTGCCAGTGCCGGGACAGGGGAGGTGGAAATGAAGCAGTTCTTC. Residues: CASAGTGEVEMKQFF.

The chain links TRBV12-5 to TRBJ2-1, with D possibly being TRBD1 (5 bases). The V gene lost 9 bases and the J gene lost 2 bases, with 17 bases spanning the gap. The CDR3 consists of 15 residues. Germline V gene lookup returns CDR1 LGHNT and CDR2 FRNRAP. CDR3 bases: TGTGCTAGCGGTGCTGGGAAGGGGACCTACAATGAGCAGTTCTTC. This codes for CASGAGKGTYNEQFF.

This sequence joins TRBV29-1 and TRBJ1-6; perhaps TRBD1 as D (5 bases). Trimming cost V 5 bases and J 7 bases, with 12 bases left between them. CDR3 length equals 13 residues. The germline V gene has CDR1 SQVTM and CDR2 ANQGSEA. CDR3 coding DNA: TGCAGCGTTCTGACAGTTGGGAATTCACCCCTCCACTTT. Its translation is CSVLTVGNSPLHF.

This sequence joins TRBV9 and TRBJ2-1, with a weak D call TRBD2 (5 bases). V dropped 3 bases and J dropped 4 bases, with 14 bases sitting between them. This CDR3 region has 15 residues. CDR1 is SGDLS, CDR2 YYNGEE, per germline. CDR3 sequence (DNA): TGTGCCAGCAGCGCGTGGAGCGGAGAGTACAATGAGCAGTTCTTC. Its protein product is CASSAWSGEYNEQFF.

This chain links TRBV5-1 with TRBJ2-5; D perhaps matches TRBD2 (6 bases). The CDR3 covers 15 residues. V was trimmed by 4 bases and J by 2 bases, leaving 15 bases between them. In germline, CDR1 is SGHRS, CDR2 YFSETQ. This chain's CDR3 is CASSPPGTVQETQYF. The CDR3 region has the DNA TGCGCCAGCAGCCCCCCCGGGACTGTACAAGAGACCCAGTACTTC.

The count of this clone is one. This specimen includes other DNA sequences encoding the same CDR3. The CDR3 nucleotides are TGTGCCAGCAGTTACGACAGTAATCAGCCCCAGCATTTT. Translating gives CASSYDSNQPQHF. The J gene is TRBJ1-5, the V gene TRBV6-5; a possible D gene is TRBD1 (5 bases). The CDR3 extends over 13 amino acids. Germline values: CDR1 MNHEY, CDR2 SVGAGI. The V end was cut by 2 bases, the J end by 4 bases, with 6 bases between.

The CDR3 sequence: CASSYALGRSNTEAFF. CDR3 in DNA: TGTGCCAGCAGTTACGCCCTCGGCAGATCGAACACTGAAGCTTTCTTT. The rearrangement uses TRBV6-5 and TRBJ1-1, with no clear D. V was clipped by 2 bases and J by 1 base, with 14 bases between them. The CDR3 loop spans 16 amino acids. Germline CDR1 and CDR2: MNHEY and SVGAGI.

A word on this clone: Other DNA sequences in the sample encode the same CDR3. V is TRBV7-2 and J is TRBJ2-7; 9 positions match TRBD1. This CDR3 is 14 amino acids long. Germline assignment: CDR1 SGHTA and CDR2 FQGNSA. The ends lost 3 bases at V and 3 bases at J; junction bases unmatched: 3. Here the CDR3 reads CASSLGQGNYEQYF. The CDR3 DNA sequence: TGTGCCAGCAGCTTGGGACAGGGTAACTACGAGCAGTACTTC.

This clone has only one observation. This chain joins TRBV18 and TRBJ2-5, with TRBD2 matching over 9 bases. The CDR3 has 15 residues. The J segment lost 2 bases and the V segment lost 8 bases, leaving 9 bases of the junction unmatched. In germline, CDR1 is KGHSH, CDR2 LQKENI. This chain's CDR3 is CASTTGTSRQETQYF. The CDR3 DNA reads as TGTGCCAGCACAACCGGGACTAGCAGACAAGAGACCCAGTACTTC.

The chain links TRBV6-1 to TRBJ1-2; 7 nucleotides agree with TRBD1. The length of the CDR3 is 13 residues. Germline assignment: CDR1 MNHNS and CDR2 SASEGT. The V segment lost 6 bases and the J segment 4 bases; nucleotides outside the gene matches: 5. CDR3 sequence (DNA): TGTGCCAGCAGGTCAGGGGGGGTCTATGGCTACACCTTC. Its translation: CASRSGGVYGYTF.

The CDR3 region has the DNA TGTGCCAGCAGCTTGGACTGGCGGGCCTACGAGCAGTACTTC. It specifies CASSLDWRAYEQYF. The chain links TRBV7-9 to TRBJ2-7; D is perhaps TRBD2 (5 bases). Germline CDR1 is SEHNR and CDR2 is FQNEAQ (reference sequence). The CDR3 is 14 residues long. V gave up 3 bases and J gave up 2 bases, with 11 bases separating them.

The chain uses TRBV15 and TRBJ2-1; D uncertain. Germline assignment: CDR1 LNHNV and CDR2 YYDKDF (reference sequence). V was cut by 5 bases and J by 4 bases, with 15 bases left in between. The CDR3 totals 15 residues. The DNA for the CDR3 is TGTGCCACCAGCCTAAAATTGACGGAATACAATGAGCAGTTCTTC. As protein: CATSLKLTEYNEQFF.

V and J are TRBV28 and TRBJ1-6, with 10 bases matching TRBD1. This CDR3 region has 14 residues. V shed 4 bases, J shed 11 bases, and the junction held 5 bases outside the gene matches. The V gene's germline CDR1 is MDHEN and CDR2 SYDVKM. The CDR3 DNA is TGTGCCAGCAGTTGGACAGGGGGGTTTGCACCCCTCCACTTT. Amino acids: CASSWTGGFAPLHF.

The V gene is TRBV10-3, the J gene TRBJ1-2; 8 bases line up with TRBD1. Per the germline V gene, CDR1 is ENHRY and CDR2 is SYGVKD. The CDR3 extends over 13 amino acids. The junction had 6 bases not matched to a gene; V was cut back by 6 bases and J by 6 bases. The CDR3: CAISGSGQDGYTF. Written as DNA, the CDR3 is TGTGCCATCAGCGGTTCGGGACAGGATGGCTACACCTTC.

The rearrangement uses TRBV5-4 and TRBJ2-1; TRBD2 matches at 10 bases. V lost 6 bases, J lost 4 bases, and 7 bases stayed unmatched. CDR1 SGHNT and CDR2 YYREEE come from the germline V gene (reference sequence). The CDR3 has 15 amino acids. The CDR3 spells CASTITSGAYNEQFF. The CDR3 DNA reads TGTGCCAGCACCATAACTAGCGGGGCATACAATGAGCAGTTCTTC.